The clone carrying this T cell receptor beta chain was found a few times. The CDR3 length is 15 residues. The V gene's germline CDR1 is SNHLY and CDR2 FYNNEI. V lost 8 bases to trimming and J lost 6 bases; unmatched junction nucleotides: 7. Memory CD4+ cells were defined as CD4+CD45RO+CD25-. Full-length variable regions came from constant-region reverse primers plus semi-nested Nested Universal Primer A PCR. TCRdb itself ran the 5' RACE reads through MiXCR, one entry per CDR3 protein. The sample holds under 45,000 distinct CDR3 sequences; 30% are singletons and the top ten take approximately 4.1%. Material: tumor-infiltrating memory CD4+ T cells sorted from the breast tumor. The subset was: memory CD4+ T cells, CD4+CD45RO+CD25-. This sequence originates from a female donor with breast cancer. The chain joins TRBV2 to TRBJ2-1, with 13 bases that match TRBD2. The CDR3 DNA reads TGTGCCAGCTCCCGGACTAGCGGGAGCGTCAATGAGCAGTTCTTC. Its translation is CASSRTSGSVNEQFF.